This TCR beta chain was captured by sequencing in a study of tumor-infiltrating lymphocytes in primary liver carcinoma. To note about this clonotype: Its target is unknown. The junction shows a germline mismatch at one end, possibly a read error.

This CDR3 spans 12 amino acids. Germline V lookup: CDR1 SQVTM, CDR2 ANQGSEA. Co-extraction yielded RNA and DNA from roughly 21-30 mg of unsorted bulk tissue. Those patients suffered from chronic HBV infection and were treatment-naive. Five distinct regions per tumor were sampled. Study-level results: There were only about 8-25% of top clones found in all five tumor regions.

TCR beta cDNA was made from around 520 ng total RNA with a constant-region primer. Each TCR beta library was derived from three nested multiplex PCR rounds that employed slightly modified ARM-PCR. TRBV1-TRBV30 forward primers paired with a C-beta reverse primer were used in the first two PCR rounds, which ran about 11 cycles each. TCRdb used MiXCR to reprocess the multiplex PCR reads, holding one entry per CDR3 protein. The data show about 120,000 distinct CDR3 sequences, 55% to 65% seen once. The chain combines TRBV29-1 with TRBJ2-1; D gene unclear. The receptor was derived from a woman aged 60 to 75 with primary liver carcinoma and hepatitis B virus infection. The sequencing input was liver tumor tissue from sampling region 1. The sample's subset: tumor region T1, superior pole. The CDR3 sequence: CSVEGLWNKQFF. The CDR3 nucleotides read TGCAGCGTCGAAGGGTTGTGGAATAAGCAGTTCTTC.